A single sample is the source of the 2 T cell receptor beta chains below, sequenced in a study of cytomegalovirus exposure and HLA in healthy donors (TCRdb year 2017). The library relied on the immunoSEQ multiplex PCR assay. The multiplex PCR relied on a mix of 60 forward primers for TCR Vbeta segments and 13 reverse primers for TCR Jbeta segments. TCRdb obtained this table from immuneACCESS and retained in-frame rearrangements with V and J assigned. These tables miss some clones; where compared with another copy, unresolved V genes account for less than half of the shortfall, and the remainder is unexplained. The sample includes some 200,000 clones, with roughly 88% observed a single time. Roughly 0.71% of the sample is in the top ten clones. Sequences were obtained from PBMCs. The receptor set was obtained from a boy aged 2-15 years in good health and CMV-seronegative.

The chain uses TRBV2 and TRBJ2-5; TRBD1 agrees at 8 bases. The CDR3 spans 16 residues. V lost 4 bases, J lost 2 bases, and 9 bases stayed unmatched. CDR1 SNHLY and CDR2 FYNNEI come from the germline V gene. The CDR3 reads CASSGMTGDKQETQYF. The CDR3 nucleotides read TGTGCCAGCAGTGGGATGACAGGGGATAAGCAAGAGACCCAGTACTTC.

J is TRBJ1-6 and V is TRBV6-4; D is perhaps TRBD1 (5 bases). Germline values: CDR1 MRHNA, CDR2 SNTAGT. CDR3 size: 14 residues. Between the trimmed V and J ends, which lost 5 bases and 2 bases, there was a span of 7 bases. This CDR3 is CASSKGAYNSPLHF. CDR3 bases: TGTGCCAGCAGTAAAGGGGCCTATAATTCACCCCTCCACTTT.